The 17 T cell receptor beta chains in this list originate from one sample, sequenced in a study of shared clonotypes between healthy human individuals. The assay was immunoSEQ multiplex PCR, and TCRdb's table has in-frame clones only and misses some. There are hundreds of thousands of clones in the sample; around three quarters occur only once, and around 2% lies in the top ten. Sequenced input: memory CD4+ T cells sorted from blood. Subset: CD45RA-negative fraction. These receptors all stem from a woman in her twenties or thirties in good health.

V gene TRBV19 combines with J gene TRBJ1-5, with D possibly matching TRBD1 (5 bases). V was clipped by 0 bases and J by 1 base, with 16 bases between them. The CDR3 sequence is 18 residues long. Germline V gives CDR1 LNHDA, CDR2 SQIVND (reference sequence). The CDR3: CASSIDPWSSGSNQPQHF. The CDR3 DNA sequence: TGTGCCAGTAGTATAGATCCCTGGTCCTCAGGGAGCAATCAGCCCCAGCATTTT.

This chain uses TRBV11-1 with TRBJ1-3; D ambiguous. The CDR3 has 14 amino acids. Germline CDR1 reads SGHAT; CDR2 reads FQDESV (reference sequence). V lost 8 bases and J lost 3, with 14 bases in between. The CDR3 coding sequence is TGTGCCAGCTTTGGCGGAGGGTGTGGAAACACCATATATTTT. Its translation: CASFGGGCGNTIYF.

For this clone: A far larger clone is a single base away, which makes a read error likely. Other DNA variants within this sample encode the same CDR3. V is TRBV11-3 and J is TRBJ1-1; tentative D call: TRBD1 (5 bases). V gave up 4 bases and J gave up 3 bases, with 9 bases separating them. The germline gives CDR1 SGHNT, CDR2 YENEEA. The CDR3 runs to 13 residues. CDR3 loop: CASSSQGDTEAFF. In DNA, the CDR3 is TGTGCCAGCAGCTCCCAGGGTGACACTGAAGCTTTCTTT.

The genes are TRBV19 and TRBJ1-3; D is undetermined. This CDR3 region has 15 residues. Germline CDR1 is LNHDA and CDR2 is SQIVND (reference sequence). V was pared by 7 bases and J by 0 bases, with 13 bases between. The CDR3 DNA reads as TGTGCCAGTAACCCGACGGAGACCTCTGGAAACACCATATATTTT. Translating gives CASNPTETSGNTIYF.

This rearrangement joins TRBV28 to TRBJ1-2; no firm D call. This CDR3 is 15 amino acids long. Germline V gene sequence: CDR1 MDHEN, CDR2 SYDVKM. Trimming cost V 5 bases and J 0 bases, with 13 bases left between them. The CDR3 sequence is CASSPPLGSNYGYTF. CDR3 DNA: TGTGCCAGCAGTCCACCCCTGGGATCTAACTATGGCTACACCTTC.

Regarding this clone: Other nucleotide sequences from this sample produce the same CDR3. This rearrangement joins TRBV5-1 to TRBJ1-1; no clear D. The germline V gene has CDR1 SGHRS and CDR2 YFSETQ. CDR3 length: 13 amino acids. V lost 1 base to trimming and J lost 2 bases, with 6 bases between them. DNA of the CDR3: TGCGCCAGCAGCTTGAACAGAAACACTGAAGCTTTCTTT. This gives the protein CASSLNRNTEAFF.

Only a few counts were recorded for this clone. V and J are TRBV2 and TRBJ2-1; TRBD2 matches at 8 bases. Germline loops: CDR1 SNHLY, CDR2 FYNNEI. With V trimmed by 7 bases and J by 7 bases, 3 bases remained unmatched. There are 12 residues in the CDR3. CDR3 coding DNA: TGTGCCAGCAAACGGGAGGGGAATGAGCAGTTCTTC. This codes for CASKREGNEQFF.

The chain is built from TRBV4-2 and TRBJ2-1; D not certain. The CDR3 has 16 amino acids. The V end was cut by 1 base, the J end by 5 bases, with 15 bases between. Germline assignment: CDR1 LGHNA and CDR2 YNFKEQ. The CDR3 spells CASSQADVRVNNEQFF. The CDR3 DNA is TGTGCCAGCAGCCAAGCGGACGTCCGGGTGAACAATGAGCAGTTCTTC.

The rearrangement joins TRBV19 to TRBJ1-5, with no clear D. V lost 5 bases to trimming and J lost 4 bases, with 9 bases between them. The CDR3 totals 13 residues. The germline V gene has CDR1 LNHDA and CDR2 SQIVND (reference sequence). The CDR3 sequence: CASSLSSNQPQHF. CDR3 bases: TGTGCCAGTAGTCTCAGTTCAAATCAGCCCCAGCATTTT.

This clone was picked up a small number of times. The same CDR3 is also encoded by other DNA sequences in this sample. V is TRBV11-2 and J is TRBJ1-5; D call uncertain. In germline, CDR1 is SGHAT, CDR2 FQNNGV. Trimming removed 1 base from V and 5 bases from J, with 6 bases in between. This CDR3 region has 13 residues. The CDR3 DNA follows: TGTGCCAGCAGCTTAGGGCGGGATCAGCCCCAGCATTTT. This encodes CASSLGRDQPQHF.

The rearrangement joins TRBV2 to TRBJ1-6; no definite D call. CDR3 length: 13 residues. The germline gives CDR1 SNHLY, CDR2 FYNNEI. V lost 0 bases to trimming and J lost 8 bases, with 5 bases between them. The CDR3 protein is CASSEAVDSPLHF. Here the CDR3 DNA reads TGTGCCAGCAGTGAAGCTGTAGATTCACCCCTCCACTTT.

The chain joins TRBV9 to TRBJ2-3, with TRBD2 matching over 8 bases. The CDR3 spans 15 residues. V gave up 4 bases and J gave up 6 bases; unmatched junction bases: 10. Per germline, CDR1 SGDLS and CDR2 YYNGEE. CDR3 in amino acids: CASSSWREDADTQYF. CDR3 nucleotide sequence: TGTGCCAGCAGCTCATGGCGGGAGGATGCTGATACGCAGTATTTT. Based on the CDR3 plus reference TRBV9 and TRBJ2-3, the full variable domain is DSGVTQTPKHLITATGQRVTLRCSPRSGDLSVYWYQQSLDQGLQFLIQYYNGEERAKGNILERFSAQQFPDLHSELNLSSLELGDSALYFCASSSWREDADTQYFGPGTRLTVL.

The V gene is TRBV29-1, the J gene TRBJ2-1; 7 bases are shared with TRBD2. Germline V lookup: CDR1 SQVTM, CDR2 ANQGSEA. This CDR3 is built from 15 residues. With 7 bases clipped from V and 0 bases from J, the junction kept 9 bases outside the gene matches. In DNA form, the CDR3 reads TGCAGCGGTGATGGTTCTAGCGGCTCCTACAATGAGCAGTTCTTC. Its protein is CSGDGSSGSYNEQFF.

This clone came up a few times. This same CDR3 is encoded by further DNA sequences in the sample. V is TRBV7-3 and J is TRBJ1-1; D gene uncertain. CDR1 is SGHTA and CDR2 is FQGTGA in the germline V gene. V was shortened by 2 bases and J by 2 bases, with 6 bases between the two germline ends. This CDR3 contains 13 residues. Written as DNA, the CDR3 is TGTGCCAGCAGCTTAGATCCAAACACTGAAGCTTTCTTT. Translation: CASSLDPNTEAFF.

The V gene is TRBV6-1, the J gene TRBJ1-1; TRBD1 is a possible D gene (6 bases). Germline CDR1 and CDR2: MNHNS and SASEGT. The length of the CDR3 is 12 residues. Trimming took off 7 bases at V and 5 bases at J, with 11 bases between the two ends. The CDR3 loop reads CASTGEWTEAFF. CDR3 nucleotide sequence: TGTGCCAGCACAGGGGAGTGGACTGAAGCTTTCTTT.

This clone was observed once. The chain uses TRBV9 and TRBJ1-5, with TRBD1 as a possible D gene (5 bases). Germline loops: CDR1 SGDLS, CDR2 YYNGEE. The CDR3 consists of 13 residues. V shed 4 bases and J shed 4 bases, with 9 bases lying between them. The DNA of the CDR3 is TGTGCCAGCAGCCCGACAGTGAATCAGCCCCAGCATTTT. Translated, it gives CASSPTVNQPQHF.

V usage is TRBV30 and J usage is TRBJ1-3; D call uncertain. Trimming removed 2 bases at V and 0 bases at J, with 5 bases between. Germline CDR1 GTSNPN, CDR2 SVGIG (reference sequence). This CDR3 has 13 residues. CDR3 loop: CAWSLTSGNTIYF. The CDR3 region has the DNA TGTGCCTGGAGTCTAACCTCTGGAAACACCATATATTTT.